The 25 T cell receptor beta chains below all came from one sample that was sequenced in a study of blood T cell repertoires in COVID-19. Repertoires were generated with immunoSEQ multiplex PCR, while TCRdb's copy carries only in-frame clones and drops some. This sample has around 150,000 clones, with roughly 80% found just once. Sequencing input: PBMCs or T cells enriched from blood (not recorded which). Receptors originate from a man in his fifties or sixties who had recovered from COVID-19.

The chain employs TRBV27 and TRBJ2-7; TRBD1 matches at 7 bases. V was clipped by 4 bases and J by 3 bases; unmatched bases: 6. The CDR3 totals 14 residues. Germline V lookup: CDR1 MNHEY, CDR2 SMNVEV (reference sequence). CDR3 DNA: TGTGCCAGCAGTTCGAGACAGGGCGACTACGAGCAGTACTTC. Translating it yields CASSSRQGDYEQYF.

This sequence joins TRBV29-1 and TRBJ1-5; 8 nucleotides agree with TRBD1. V shed 0 bases, J shed 4 bases, and the junction held 5 bases outside the gene matches. CDR1 SQVTM and CDR2 ANQGSEA come from the germline V gene. This CDR3 contains 15 residues. CDR3 sequence reads: CSVEDRGQANQPQHF. DNA for the CDR3: TGCAGCGTTGAAGATCGGGGACAGGCGAATCAGCCCCAGCATTTT.

The chain carries TRBV7-2 and TRBJ2-5, with 8 bases matching TRBD1. The CDR3 is 14 amino acids. Unmatched junction bases numbered 6, after V lost 2 bases and J lost 7 bases. Per germline, CDR1 SGHTA and CDR2 FQGNSA. The CDR3 nucleotides read TGTGCCAGCAGCTTACAGGAGGGGACAGGGACCCAGTACTTC. Its translation: CASSLQEGTGTQYF. The whole variable domain, filled in from reference TRBV7-2 and TRBJ2-5, reads GAGVSQSPSNKVTEKGKDVELRCDPISGHTALYWYRQSLGQGLEFLIYFQGNSAPDKSGLPSDRFSAERTGGSVSTLTIQRTQQEDSAVYLCASSLQEGTGTQYFGPGTRLLVL.

The chain couples TRBV20-1 to TRBJ2-5, with D tentatively TRBD2 (7 bases). V lost 3 bases, J lost 5 bases, and 13 bases lay in between. Germline CDR1 is DFQATT and CDR2 is SNEGSKA (reference sequence). The CDR3 loop spans 13 amino acids. DNA of the CDR3: TGCAGTGCTAGTGGGGGGGGCCGTGAGACCCAGTACTTC. Amino acids: CSASGGGRETQYF.

The chain recombines TRBV2 with TRBJ2-3; TRBD2 matches at 11 bases. V gave up 7 bases and J gave up 0 bases; unmatched junction bases: 9. Germline V gene lookup returns CDR1 SNHLY and CDR2 FYNNEI. The CDR3 is 17 amino acids. This CDR3 is CASKPGTSGTSTDTQYF. CDR3 nucleotide sequence: TGTGCCAGCAAACCCGGGACTAGCGGAACTAGCACAGATACGCAGTATTTT.

The table lists this clone with many counts. V gene TRBV3-1 (or the pseudogene TRBV3-2) combines with J gene TRBJ2-5; perhaps TRBD2 as D (7 bases). Germline-derived CDR1 and CDR2 are LGHDT and YNNKEL (reference sequence). The CDR3 is made up of 16 amino acids. The ends were cut back, 4 bases at V and 5 bases at J, with 20 bases in the middle. CDR3 sequence (DNA): TGTGCCAGCAGCCTAAGGGGGGGGATAGCAGGGGAGACCCAGTACTTC. Residues: CASSLRGGIAGETQYF.

The chain links TRBV25-1 to TRBJ2-7; possible D gene TRBD2, 5 bases. Germline V gene sequence: CDR1 MGHDK, CDR2 SYGVNS. CDR3 length equals 13 residues. The V end was cut by 2 bases, the J end by 3 bases, with 8 bases between. The CDR3 loop reads CASSEASGYEQYF. The CDR3 DNA follows: TGTGCCAGCAGTGAAGCGAGCGGCTACGAGCAGTACTTC.

The CDR3 nucleotides are TGTGCCAGCAGTAGGGCGGGCGGGAAACAAGAGACCCAGTACTTC. This translates into CASSRAGGKQETQYF. V gene TRBV6-5 combines with J gene TRBJ2-5, with a possible D match to TRBD2 (6 bases). Per the germline V gene, CDR1 is MNHEY and CDR2 is SVGAGI. V lost 5 bases and J lost 2, with 15 bases in between. The CDR3 has 15 residues.

This clone was seen more than once but under ten times. The chain uses TRBV11-3 and TRBJ2-7; 8 nucleotides line up with TRBD1. The trim removed 4 bases at V and 3 bases at J, leaving 2 bases unmatched. Per the germline V gene, CDR1 is SGHNT and CDR2 is YENEEA. The CDR3 sequence is 13 residues long. The CDR3: CASSSDRDYEQYF. In DNA form, the CDR3 reads TGTGCCAGCAGCTCGGACAGGGACTACGAGCAGTACTTC.

The chain combines TRBV6-5 with TRBJ1-6, with 7 bases aligning to TRBD1. Germline lookup yields CDR1 MNHEY and CDR2 SVGAGI. The CDR3 covers 14 residues. The ends lost 5 bases at V and 8 bases at J; junction bases unmatched: 6. The CDR3 protein is CASSPGQHYSPLHF. CDR3 nucleotide sequence: TGTGCCAGCAGTCCGGGACAGCATTATTCACCCCTCCACTTT.

The V gene is TRBV11-2, the J gene TRBJ2-2, with D possibly TRBD2 on 6 matching bases. The CDR3 is made up of 16 amino acids. Germline loops: CDR1 SGHAT, CDR2 FQNNGV. Trimming took 3 bases from V and 4 from J, leaving 15 bases between them. The CDR3 protein is CASSFAGTHSTGELFF. Here the CDR3 DNA reads TGTGCCAGCAGCTTTGCGGGGACCCATTCCACCGGGGAGCTGTTTTTT.

The rearrangement links TRBV27 to TRBJ1-6; no reliable D call. The length of the CDR3 is 14 residues. Trimming took 5 bases from V and 7 from J, leaving 12 bases between them. Germline lookup yields CDR1 MNHEY and CDR2 SMNVEV (reference sequence). The chain's CDR3 is CASSPDGGNSPLHF. In DNA form, the CDR3 reads TGTGCCAGCAGTCCCGACGGCGGGAATTCACCCCTCCACTTT.

The V call is TRBV12-3 or TRBV12-4, the J call TRBJ1-1, with D unclear. V lost 2 bases and J 5 bases, leaving 9 bases between the germline ends. This CDR3 comprises 13 residues. The CDR3 DNA reads TGTGCCAGCAGTTTAAAAGGGAGGACTGAAGCTTTCTTT. Its translation is CASSLKGRTEAFF.

The chain employs TRBV11-2 and TRBJ2-1; the D gene is possibly TRBD2 (7 bases). CDR3 length: 17 residues. Trimming removed 0 bases at V and 0 bases at J, with 12 bases between. CDR1 is SGHAT, CDR2 FQNNGV, per germline. The CDR3 loop reads CASSLDKGGGSYNEQFF. DNA for the CDR3: TGTGCCAGCAGCTTAGATAAAGGGGGGGGCTCCTACAATGAGCAGTTCTTC.

This sequence joins TRBV29-1 and TRBJ2-7; D gene uncertain. Germline V gene sequence: CDR1 SQVTM, CDR2 ANQGSEA. The CDR3 covers 12 residues. Trimming removed 4 bases at V and 0 bases at J, with 7 bases between. The CDR3 sequence is CSVGAASYEQYF. The CDR3 DNA sequence: TGCAGCGTTGGGGCAGCCTCCTACGAGCAGTACTTC.

This rearrangement joins TRBV7-2 to TRBJ2-4; TRBD1 might be the D (5 bases). The germline V gene encodes CDR1 SGHTA and CDR2 FQGNSA. V was pared by 5 bases and J by 4 bases, with 12 bases between. The CDR3 consists of 14 residues. CDR3 residues: CASSPDRIKNIQYF. For the CDR3, the DNA is TGTGCCAGCAGCCCTGACAGAATAAAAAACATTCAGTACTTC. The full variable domain, completed using reference TRBV7-2 and TRBJ2-4, is GAGVSQSPSNKVTEKGKDVELRCDPISGHTALYWYRQSLGQGLEFLIYFQGNSAPDKSGLPSDRFSAERTGGSVSTLTIQRTQQEDSAVYLCASSPDRIKNIQYFGAGTRLSVL.

The chain employs TRBV3-1 (or the pseudogene TRBV3-2) and TRBJ2-5; 10 bases map to TRBD1. V lost 4 bases and J lost 5; bases outside the gene matches: 10. This CDR3 contains 16 residues. The germline V gene encodes CDR1 LGHDT and CDR2 YNNKEL (reference sequence). CDR3 bases: TGTGCCAGCAGCCCTTCCGGGACAGGGGAGGCGGAGACCCAGTACTTC. Its protein is CASSPSGTGEAETQYF.

The chain is built from TRBV6-5 and TRBJ2-6, with D maybe TRBD1 (5 bases). Trimming cost V 5 bases and J 4 bases, with 6 bases left between them. Per germline, CDR1 MNHEY and CDR2 SVGAGI. This CDR3 has 13 amino acids. As DNA, the CDR3 is TGTGCCAGCAGTAGGACAGGGGCCAACGTCCTGACTTTC. This sequence encodes CASSRTGANVLTF.

The chain couples TRBV18 to TRBJ1-1, with D perhaps matching TRBD1 (6 bases). V lost 2 bases, J lost 11 bases, and 18 bases lay in between. The CDR3 consists of 14 residues. Per the germline V gene, CDR1 is KGHSH and CDR2 is LQKENI. The CDR3 spells CASSPGGAGYSAFF. In DNA form, the CDR3 reads TGTGCCAGCTCACCAGGGGGCGCGGGTTATAGCGCTTTCTTT.

CDR3 residues: CAMRGTERPNYGYTF. The CDR3 DNA follows: TGTGCCATGCGTGGTACCGAACGTCCAAACTATGGCTACACCTTC. The chain uses TRBV10-3 and TRBJ1-2, with D unclear. Deletions cut 9 bases from V and 2 bases from J, with 19 bases between. Germline CDR1 and CDR2: ENHRY and SYGVKD. There are 15 residues in the CDR3.

The chain employs TRBV30 and TRBJ2-5, with D hard to call. V was cut by 3 bases and J by 4 bases, with 12 bases left in between. CDR1 GTSNPN and CDR2 SVGIG come from the germline V gene (reference sequence). The CDR3 contains 13 residues. This CDR3 is CAWSIGSRETQYF. The CDR3 bases are TGTGCCTGGAGCATCGGGTCCCGAGAGACCCAGTACTTC.

The J gene is TRBJ1-5, the V gene TRBV30, with a possible D match to TRBD1 (5 bases). The CDR3 is 14 amino acids. V gave up 3 bases and J gave up 0 bases, with 9 bases separating them. Germline CDR1 and CDR2: GTSNPN and SVGIG (reference sequence). The DNA of the CDR3 is TGTGCCTGGAGCCGACAGTATAGCAATCAGCCCCAGCATTTT. Protein sequence: CAWSRQYSNQPQHF.

This clone has more than one count but fewer than ten. V gene TRBV6-2 or TRBV6-3 combines with J gene TRBJ1-1, with TRBD1 identical over 7 bases. The CDR3 is made up of 13 amino acids. Germline-derived CDR1 and CDR2 are MNHEY and SVGEGT. V lost 5 bases and J lost 5; bases outside the gene matches: 5. In DNA, the CDR3 is TGTGCCAGCAGTAAACAGGGGCGGACTGAAGCTTTCTTT. It yields the protein CASSKQGRTEAFF.

The chain carries TRBV2 and TRBJ2-3; a possible D gene is TRBD1 (5 bases). The ends were cut back, 3 bases at V and 0 bases at J, with 10 bases in the middle. Per the germline V gene, CDR1 is SNHLY and CDR2 is FYNNEI. The CDR3 is made up of 15 amino acids. In nucleotides, the CDR3 is TGTGCCAGCAGTGAGCAGGGATCTAGCACAGATACGCAGTATTTT. Protein product: CASSEQGSSTDTQYF.

This clone was counted a few times. The chain employs TRBV10-3 and TRBJ1-1; unclear D gene. This CDR3 is 17 amino acids long. The germline V gene encodes CDR1 ENHRY and CDR2 SYGVKD. V was shortened by 5 bases and J by 5 bases, with 24 bases between the two germline ends. DNA for the CDR3: TGTGCCATCAGTAAATTCCGGGATCCCACTTTAGAGACTGAAGCTTTCTTT. Protein: CAISKFRDPTLETEAFF.